This passage covers 31 T cell receptor beta chains from one sample sequenced in a study of blood T cell repertoires in COVID-19 (dated by TCRdb to 2018 to 2021). Receptor libraries were prepared by the immunoSEQ multiplex PCR assay. TCRdb provides this immuneACCESS table in a form limited to in-frame rearrangements. Some clones are lacking; in checked studies, under half of them reflect an unresolved V gene, and why the rest are absent is not known. The sample table contains a few hundred thousand clones; only one count was recorded for about nine tenths of them. Of the sample, 0.85% to 1% is held by the ten largest clones. Sequenced material: peripheral blood. These receptors originate from a woman in her thirties or forties who had recovered from COVID-19.

The chain carries TRBV18 and TRBJ1-2; no clear D. Germline CDR1 and CDR2: KGHSH and LQKENI. The CDR3 has 15 amino acids. V lost 3 bases and J 0 bases, leaving 11 bases between the germline ends. The CDR3 region has the DNA TGTGCCAGCTCACCTACAGACGACACTAACTATGGCTACACCTTC. This gives the protein CASSPTDDTNYGYTF.

The chain joins TRBV4-1 to TRBJ2-7; 12 bases are a match to TRBD2. Germline CDR1 reads MGHRA; CDR2 reads YSYEKL. The CDR3 covers 17 residues. The V gene end was trimmed by 0 bases and the J gene end by 5 bases; junction bases not matched to a gene: 8. This CDR3 reads CASSQEGGLAGSHEQYF. The CDR3 DNA reads as TGCGCCAGCAGCCAAGAGGGAGGACTAGCGGGATCCCACGAGCAGTACTTC.

The genes are TRBV3-1 (or the pseudogene TRBV3-2) and TRBJ1-6, with 7 bases matching TRBD1. The ends lost 4 bases at V and 9 bases at J; junction bases unmatched: 9. The CDR3 loop spans 15 amino acids. CDR1 and CDR2 (germline): LGHDT, YNNKEL (reference sequence). In nucleotides, the CDR3 is TGTGCCAGCAGCCCTCAAACAGGGGATTCTTCACCCCTCCACTTT. Its translation is CASSPQTGDSSPLHF.

Remarks on this clone: The sample has other DNA sequences that encode this CDR3 too. The V gene is TRBV10-3, the J gene TRBJ1-4; 9 positions match TRBD1. The J segment lost 5 bases and the V segment lost 5 bases, leaving 3 bases of the junction unmatched. The CDR3 sequence is 14 residues long. Germline V gives CDR1 ENHRY, CDR2 SYGVKD. For the CDR3, the DNA is TGTGCCATCAGTACGGGACAGGGAAATGAAAAACTGTTTTTT. It specifies CAISTGQGNEKLFF.

The chain has TRBV30 and TRBJ2-3; possible D gene TRBD2, 5 bases. Per the germline V gene, CDR1 is GTSNPN and CDR2 is SVGIG (reference sequence). The CDR3 consists of 12 residues. Trimming left V 1 base short and J 7 bases short, with 9 bases between. CDR3 in amino acids: CAWSEGLNTQYF. CDR3 coding DNA: TGTGCCTGGAGTGAAGGACTGAATACGCAGTATTTT.

This clone turned up a few times. The chain couples TRBV29-1 to TRBJ1-2; weak D call: TRBD1 (5 bases). Germline values: CDR1 SQVTM, CDR2 ANQGSEA. CDR3 length equals 13 residues. V was shortened by 0 bases and J by 6 bases, with 11 bases between the two germline ends. The CDR3 coding sequence is TGCAGCGTTGAAGAGGGGGGATATAATGGCTACACCTTC. The encoded protein is CSVEEGGYNGYTF.

The chain uses TRBV6-1 and TRBJ1-2; possibly TRBD1 for D (6 bases). Trimming removed 0 bases at V and 6 bases at J, with 17 bases between. The germline V gene has CDR1 MNHNS and CDR2 SASEGT. This CDR3 contains 16 residues. CDR3 amino acids: CASSEALQGWVNGYTF. CDR3 sequence (DNA): TGTGCCAGCAGTGAAGCGCTTCAGGGGTGGGTTAATGGCTACACCTTC.

The rearrangement uses TRBV7-6 and TRBJ2-5; D might be TRBD2 (5 bases). Per germline, CDR1 SGHVS and CDR2 FNYEAQ. This CDR3 comprises 16 residues. Trimming removed 2 bases from V and 1 base from J, with 14 bases in between. The CDR3 loop reads CASSLPDGGLQETQYF. CDR3 coding DNA: TGTGCCAGCAGCTTACCTGATGGCGGACTCCAAGAGACCCAGTACTTC.

The chain recombines TRBV2 with TRBJ2-7, with TRBD1 identical over 7 bases. The V and J ends lost 6 bases and 6 bases, in that order; junction bases with no gene match: 2. The germline V gene has CDR1 SNHLY and CDR2 FYNNEI. The CDR3 loop spans 11 amino acids. The CDR3 protein is CASRGDSEQYF. The CDR3 DNA is TGTGCCAGCAGGGGGGACAGCGAGCAGTACTTC.

This rearrangement joins TRBV6-5 to TRBJ2-3; perhaps TRBD1 as D (5 bases). Trimming removed 0 bases from V and 3 bases from J, with 7 bases in between. This CDR3 has 14 amino acids. Germline CDR1 MNHEY, CDR2 SVGAGI. CDR3 residues: CASSYSTATDTQYF. The CDR3 DNA sequence: TGTGCCAGCAGTTACTCGACAGCGACAGATACGCAGTATTTT.

This clone was counted a single time. The chain has TRBV24-1 and TRBJ2-5, with a tentative D call TRBD2 (5 bases). Trimming shortened V by 4 bases and J by 1 base, and 9 bases separated the two germline ends. Germline CDR1 is KGHDR and CDR2 is SFDVKD. The CDR3 spans 14 residues. The CDR3 is CATSESGRQETQYF. The CDR3 coding sequence is TGTGCCACCAGTGAGAGCGGCCGCCAAGAGACCCAGTACTTC.

This clone was observed at least ten times. The chain couples TRBV25-1 to TRBJ1-6; D gene ambiguous. V was trimmed by 3 bases and J by 6 bases, leaving 6 bases between them. The length of the CDR3 is 13 residues. Germline CDR1 reads MGHDK; CDR2 reads SYGVNS. CDR3 sequence reads: CASSDAGNSPLHF. The CDR3 DNA reads as TGTGCCAGCAGTGACGCGGGTAATTCACCCCTCCACTTT.

CDR3 sequence: CSAGTGGQETQYF. In DNA, the CDR3 is TGCAGCGCTGGGACAGGGGGCCAAGAGACCCAGTACTTC. The chain has TRBV29-1 and TRBJ2-5, with 11 bases lining up with TRBD1. Looked up from germline, CDR1 is SQVTM and CDR2 is ANQGSEA. V lost 7 bases to trimming and J lost 1 base; unmatched junction nucleotides: 2. This CDR3 is 13 amino acids long. Looking up the rest from reference TRBV29-1 and TRBJ2-5 gives the full variable domain: SAVISQKPSRDICQRGTSLTIQCQVDSQVTMMFWYRQQPGQSLTLIATANQGSEATYESGFVIDKFPISRPNLTFSTLTVSNMSPEDSSIYLCSAGTGGQETQYFGPGTRLLVL.

The rearrangement links TRBV20-1 to TRBJ2-1, with 8 positions matching TRBD2. Germline loops: CDR1 DFQATT, CDR2 SNEGSKA (reference sequence). The CDR3 spans 11 residues. J gave up 14 bases and V 5 bases, and 8 bases lay outside the gene matches. The CDR3 DNA reads TGCAGTGCTCGAGGGACTAGTGGGAAGTTCTTC. This codes for CSARGTSGKFF.

The J gene is TRBJ2-2, the V gene TRBV3-1 (or the pseudogene TRBV3-2); tentatively, D is TRBD2 (5 bases). CDR1 LGHDT and CDR2 YNNKEL come from the germline V gene (reference sequence). The CDR3 runs to 15 residues. Trimming took 2 bases from V and 6 from J, leaving 13 bases between them. As DNA, the CDR3 is TGTGCCAGCAGCCAACTACCCGCCGGGGCCGGGGAGCTGTTTTTT. It encodes CASSQLPAGAGELFF.

The table lists this clone with a count of one. Germline and junction disagree at one end, which may indicate a read error. The genes are TRBV7-7 and TRBJ2-3, with 10 bases matching TRBD2. There are 15 residues in the CDR3. CDR1 is SSHAT and CDR2 is FNYEAQ in the germline V gene (reference sequence). This CDR3 is CASSQTSGSTDTQYF. CDR3 DNA: TGTGCTAGCAGCCAGACTAGCGGGAGCACAGATACGCAGTATTTT.

The V gene is TRBV28, the J gene TRBJ2-7; no clear D. CDR3 size: 14 residues. The V and J ends lost 7 bases and 3 bases respectively, with 16 bases between them. Per the germline V gene, CDR1 is MDHEN and CDR2 is SYDVKM. The CDR3 bases are TGTGCCAGCACCACGTCTCTAGGCGTCTACGAGCAGTACTTC. Translation: CASTTSLGVYEQYF. Full variable domain (outside the CDR3, taken from reference TRBV28 and TRBJ2-7): DVKVTQSSRYLVKRTGEKVFLECVQDMDHENMFWYRQDPGLGLRLIYFSYDVKMKEKGDIPEGYSVSREKKERFSLILESASTNQTSMYLCASTTSLGVYEQYFGPGTRLTVT.

V usage is TRBV27 and J usage is TRBJ2-7; 7 nucleotides agree with TRBD2. The CDR3 extends over 14 amino acids. The trim removed 6 bases at V and 2 bases at J, leaving 7 bases unmatched. Germline CDR1 reads MNHEY; CDR2 reads SMNVEV (reference sequence). CDR3 sequence: CASRPFGLAYEQYF. CDR3 coding DNA: TGTGCCAGCAGACCATTTGGACTAGCCTACGAGCAGTACTTC.

The chain has TRBV5-1 and TRBJ2-7; 9 nucleotides line up with TRBD1. The CDR3 totals 16 residues. The germline CDR1 and CDR2 sequences are SGHRS and YFSETQ. The V and J ends lost 1 base and 6 bases, in that order; junction bases with no gene match: 11. In DNA, the CDR3 is TGCGCCAGCAGCTTGCCTCCCGGGACAGGGTTCTTCGAGCAGTACTTC. Protein product: CASSLPPGTGFFEQYF.

The V and J genes are TRBV28 and TRBJ1-2; D may be TRBD1 (6 bases). The CDR3 runs to 17 residues. Trimming took off 5 bases at V and 4 bases at J, with 23 bases between the two ends. CDR1 MDHEN and CDR2 SYDVKM come from the germline V gene. The DNA of the CDR3 is TGTGCCAGCAGTCCCGGGGGGGGACATGAGAGTTTCTATGGCTACACCTTC. Translating gives CASSPGGGHESFYGYTF.

This sequence joins TRBV6-5 and TRBJ2-2, with 9 nucleotides matching TRBD2. V trimming: 0 bases; J trimming: 4 bases; junction bases outside the gene matches: 3. Germline V lookup: CDR1 MNHEY, CDR2 SVGAGI. This CDR3 is built from 16 residues. Here the CDR3 reads CASSYSSGSVTGELFF. In nucleotides, the CDR3 is TGTGCCAGCAGTTACTCTAGCGGGAGCGTCACCGGGGAGCTGTTTTTT.

Turning to this clone: The same CDR3 also results from other DNA sequences found in this sample. The chain recombines TRBV11-2 with TRBJ2-2, with a tentative D call TRBD2 (5 bases). The CDR3 is made up of 14 amino acids. The germline CDR1 and CDR2 sequences are SGHAT and FQNNGV. Trimming removed 5 bases at V and 1 base at J, with 8 bases between. CDR3 bases: TGTGCCAGCAGCCGCCGGGGGAACACCGGGGAGCTGTTTTTT. Translation gives CASSRRGNTGELFF.

In DNA form, the CDR3 reads TGTGCCAGCACCGAGATGGGGTCGGGGGAGACCCAGTACTTC. This translates into CASTEMGSGETQYF. The J gene is TRBJ2-5, the V gene TRBV25-1; TRBD2 is a possible D gene (5 bases). Germline-derived CDR1 and CDR2 are MGHDK and SYGVNS. The length of the CDR3 is 14 residues. The germline V and J ends were trimmed by 7 bases and 5 bases, with 17 bases remaining between them. Based on the CDR3 plus reference TRBV25-1 and TRBJ2-5, the full variable domain is EADIYQTPRYLVIGTGKKITLECSQTMGHDKMYWYQQDPGMELHLIHYSYGVNSTEKGDLSSESTVSRIRTEHFPLTLESARPSHTSQYLCASTEMGSGETQYFGPGTRLLVL.

The chain employs TRBV7-2 and TRBJ2-7; the D gene is possibly TRBD1 (6 bases). Germline V gene data show CDR1 as SGHTA and CDR2 as FQGNSA. The CDR3 has 12 amino acids. Deletions cut 5 bases from V and 4 bases from J, with 9 bases between. CDR3 sequence: CASSLTGYEQYF. CDR3 in DNA: TGTGCCAGCAGCCTGACAGGATACGAGCAGTACTTC.

This chain joins TRBV7-9 and TRBJ2-2, with 7 bases matching TRBD1. The germline V gene encodes CDR1 SEHNR and CDR2 FQNEAQ (reference sequence). CDR3 length: 16 amino acids. J lost 0 bases, V lost 5 bases, and 6 bases had no gene match. The CDR3, as DNA: TGTGCCAGCAGCGGGACAGTTGCTGCGAACACCGGGGAGCTGTTTTTT. Translating gives CASSGTVAANTGELFF. The full variable domain, with the rest looked up from reference TRBV7-9 and TRBJ2-2, is DTGVSQNPRHKITKRGQNVTFRCDPISEHNRLYWYRQTLGQGPEFLTYFQNEAQLEKSRLLSDRFSAERPKGSFSTLEIQRTEQGDSAMYLCASSGTVAANTGELFFGEGSRLTVL.

The chain joins TRBV7-9 to TRBJ2-2; 9 bases are a match to TRBD2. The CDR3 contains 16 residues. From germline, CDR1 is SEHNR and CDR2 FQNEAQ (reference sequence). V was clipped by 5 bases and J by 3 bases; unmatched bases: 7. For the CDR3, the DNA is TGTGCCAGCAGCGATCATAGCGGGAGTGACACCGGGGAGCTGTTTTTT. As protein: CASSDHSGSDTGELFF.

This chain uses TRBV19 with TRBJ2-5; 8 positions match TRBD1. V lost 3 bases, J lost 5 bases, and 5 bases stayed unmatched. This CDR3 region has 14 residues. Germline V CDR1 and CDR2: LNHDA, SQIVND (reference sequence). CDR3 residues: CASSITGGRETQYF. The CDR3, as DNA: TGTGCCAGTAGTATTACAGGGGGGAGGGAGACCCAGTACTTC.

The V and J genes are TRBV4-1 and TRBJ2-7, with 9 bases lining up with TRBD2. Germline V gives CDR1 MGHRA, CDR2 YSYEKL. The CDR3 length is 16 residues. Germline trimming cut 1 base from V and 6 bases from J; bases unmatched to any gene: 10. This chain's CDR3 is CASSQVAAGGPGEQYF. Here the CDR3 DNA reads TGCGCCAGCAGCCAAGTCGCGGCGGGAGGGCCAGGCGAGCAGTACTTC.

V gene TRBV18 combines with J gene TRBJ2-1; 7 nucleotides line up with TRBD1. Germline loops: CDR1 KGHSH, CDR2 LQKENI. The CDR3 length is 17 residues. Trimming cost V 0 bases and J 2 bases; bases outside gene matches: 7. DNA for the CDR3: TGTGCCAGCTCACCACCGATCGGCACAGGGGCCTACAATGAGCAGTTCTTC. Translated: CASSPPIGTGAYNEQFF.

This clone was observed a handful of times. This chain uses TRBV30 with TRBJ1-5; 10 bases match TRBD1. The CDR3 is 14 amino acids. Germline V gene lookup returns CDR1 GTSNPN and CDR2 SVGIG (reference sequence). After removal of 2 bases from V and 6 bases from J, the junction contained 4 bases not matched to a gene. The CDR3 spells CAWSKDRGVQPQHF. The CDR3, as DNA: TGTGCCTGGAGTAAGGACAGGGGGGTTCAGCCCCAGCATTTT.

The chain couples TRBV28 to TRBJ2-5; 7 bases match TRBD1. V gave up 6 bases and J gave up 10 bases; unmatched junction bases: 17. The CDR3 totals 15 residues. CDR1 MDHEN and CDR2 SYDVKM come from the germline V gene. The chain's CDR3 is CASSPRGGIRGHQYF. CDR3 nucleotides: TGTGCCAGCAGCCCTCGAGGGGGCATAAGAGGGCACCAGTACTTC.